One and the same sample provided the 22 T cell receptor beta chains below, sequenced in a study of blood T cell repertoires in COVID-19. Repertoires were generated with immunoSEQ multiplex PCR, while TCRdb's copy carries only in-frame clones and drops some. The sample has a few hundred thousand clones; around four fifths are singletons. The specimen sequenced was peripheral blood. The receptors stem from a man aged 55 to 70 who had recovered from COVID-19.

This clone was counted a few times. The CDR3 nucleotides are TGTGCCAGCAGCCAAACAGGACAGGGGTACAATGAGCAGTTCTTC. Amino acid sequence: CASSQTGQGYNEQFF. V usage is TRBV3-1 (or the pseudogene TRBV3-2) and J usage is TRBJ2-1; 9 positions agree with TRBD1. Germline CDR1 is LGHDT and CDR2 is YNNKEL (reference sequence). This CDR3 region has 15 residues. The J segment lost 4 bases and the V segment lost 2 bases, leaving 3 bases of the junction unmatched.

The chain links TRBV11-2 to TRBJ1-1; 7 bases match TRBD1. This CDR3 is built from 14 residues. Germline V gives CDR1 SGHAT, CDR2 FQNNGV. After removal of 5 bases from V and 5 bases from J, the junction contained 8 bases not matched to a gene. The DNA of the CDR3 is TGTGCCAGCAGCCCCGGACAGGTAGGGACTGAAGCTTTCTTT. Encoded protein: CASSPGQVGTEAFF. The full variable domain, with the rest looked up from reference TRBV11-2 and TRBJ1-1, is EAGVAQSPRYKIIEKRQSVAFWCNPISGHATLYWYQQILGQGPKLLIQFQNNGVVDDSQLPKDRFSAERLKGVDSTLKIQPAKLEDSAVYLCASSPGQVGTEAFFGQGTRLTVV.

This clone was counted only a few times. The chain carries TRBV2 and TRBJ2-3, with D perhaps matching TRBD2 (5 bases). The V and J ends lost 8 bases and 3 bases respectively, with 15 bases between them. Germline CDR1 is SNHLY and CDR2 is FYNNEI. The CDR3 spans 14 residues. In DNA form, the CDR3 reads TGTGCCAGCCAAAAGGGAGAATGGACAGATACGCAGTATTTT. As protein: CASQKGEWTDTQYF.

This chain's CDR3 is CASSGPGLAGGITDTQYF. The CDR3 DNA sequence: TGTGCCAGCAGCGGCCCGGGACTAGCGGGGGGGATCACAGATACGCAGTATTTT. V is TRBV9 and J is TRBJ2-3, with 16 bases identical to TRBD2. The CDR3 runs to 18 residues. J lost 2 bases, V lost 3 bases, and 6 bases had no gene match. Germline values: CDR1 SGDLS, CDR2 YYNGEE.

The rearrangement uses TRBV4-1 and TRBJ2-2, with D possibly matching TRBD2 (7 bases). CDR1 MGHRA and CDR2 YSYEKL come from the germline V gene. The CDR3 loop spans 18 amino acids. Trimming stripped 0 bases from V and 2 bases from J, with 16 bases between. CDR3 bases: TGCGCCAGCAGCCAAGATTGGAGGGGAGGGGGAAACACCGGGGAGCTGTTTTTT. It translates to CASSQDWRGGGNTGELFF.

The V and J genes are TRBV15 and TRBJ2-1, with D hard to call. Trimming shortened V by 1 base and J by 7 bases, and 8 bases separated the two germline ends. The CDR3 is 13 amino acids. Germline V lookup: CDR1 LNHNV, CDR2 YYDKDF (reference sequence). The CDR3 region is CATSRVYLNEQFF. The CDR3 DNA reads as TGTGCCACCAGCAGAGTTTACTTGAATGAGCAGTTCTTC.

This chain connects TRBV7-2 to TRBJ2-1, with 7 bases identical to TRBD2. Germline V gene lookup returns CDR1 SGHTA and CDR2 FQGNSA. This CDR3 region has 16 residues. V was pared by 3 bases and J by 3 bases, with 8 bases of the junction left unmatched. The CDR3 region is CASSLPGLYFYNEQFF. The CDR3 DNA follows: TGTGCCAGCAGCTTGCCGGGACTATACTTCTACAATGAGCAGTTCTTC.

The V and J genes are TRBV6-5 and TRBJ1-3; tentative D call: TRBD1 (6 bases). From germline, CDR1 is MNHEY and CDR2 SVGAGI. The CDR3 is made up of 15 amino acids. Deletions cut 4 bases from V and 1 base from J, with 11 bases between. CDR3 nucleotides: TGTGCCAGCAGTTCCCTTACAGGGTCTGGAAACACCATATATTTT. Translation: CASSSLTGSGNTIYF.

This chain joins TRBV12-2 and TRBJ2-7; the table gives TRBD1 as D, unverified against the DNA. TRBV12-2 is a pseudogene segment. The CDR3 has 20 amino acids. CDR3 in amino acids: CASRLASRTPGQESSYEQYF. Written as DNA, the CDR3 is TGTGCAAGTCGCTTAGCCTCCCGAACCCCCGGACAGGAGAGCTCCTACGAGCAGTACTTC.

V usage is TRBV5-4 and J usage is TRBJ2-7; TRBD2 matches at 14 bases. Per the germline V gene, CDR1 is SGHNT and CDR2 is YYREEE (reference sequence). V dropped 2 bases and J dropped 0; count of bases not matched to a gene: 7. CDR3 length: 18 amino acids. The CDR3, as DNA: TGTGCCAGCAGCTTACCCGGGACTAGCGGGGGTAGCTCCTACGAGCAGTACTTC. This gives the protein CASSLPGTSGGSSYEQYF.

J is TRBJ2-5 and V is TRBV5-1; D not certain. The V gene lost 4 bases and the J gene lost 5 bases, with 18 bases spanning the gap. Germline lookup yields CDR1 SGHRS and CDR2 YFSETQ. The CDR3 spans 15 residues. The CDR3 loop is CASSQTSTTRETQYF. CDR3 in DNA: TGCGCCAGCAGCCAAACTTCTACAACGCGGGAGACCCAGTACTTC.

The V and J genes are TRBV28 and TRBJ2-5; 11 nucleotides match TRBD1. V lost 5 bases to trimming and J lost 5 bases; unmatched junction nucleotides: 7. Looked up from germline, CDR1 is MDHEN and CDR2 is SYDVKM. This CDR3 comprises 15 residues. The chain's CDR3 is CASSRTGTGGETQYF. CDR3 nucleotides: TGTGCCAGCAGTCGTACCGGGACAGGGGGGGAGACCCAGTACTTC. Variable domain in full (rest from reference TRBV28 and TRBJ2-5): DVKVTQSSRYLVKRTGEKVFLECVQDMDHENMFWYRQDPGLGLRLIYFSYDVKMKEKGDIPEGYSVSREKKERFSLILESASTNQTSMYLCASSRTGTGGETQYFGPGTRLLVL.

CDR3 sequence (DNA): TGTGCCAGTAGTAAGCAGACAGGGATCGAGCAGTACTTC. Protein: CASSKQTGIEQYF. The chain combines TRBV19 with TRBJ2-7; 7 bases agree with TRBD1. The germline CDR1 and CDR2 sequences are LNHDA and SQIVND (reference sequence). The CDR3 totals 13 residues. J lost 6 bases, V lost 4 bases, and 6 bases had no gene match.

The genes are TRBV5-1 and TRBJ1-1, with 10 nucleotides matching TRBD1. V was pared by 5 bases and J by 7 bases, with 11 bases of the junction left unmatched. The CDR3 consists of 15 residues. The V gene's germline CDR1 is SGHRS and CDR2 YFSETQ. In nucleotides, the CDR3 is TGCGCCAGCAGTTTGAGACAGGGGGCGCGAGGTGAAGCTTTCTTT. Its protein product is CASSLRQGARGEAFF.

The V gene is TRBV5-1, the J gene TRBJ1-1, with D perhaps matching TRBD1 (5 bases). The CDR3 is made up of 13 amino acids. Germline lookup yields CDR1 SGHRS and CDR2 YFSETQ. Deletions cut 0 bases from V and 8 bases from J, with 11 bases between. CDR3 DNA sequence: TGCGCCAGCAGCTTGGAGTGGGGGGAGGAAGCTTTCTTT. Translated, it gives CASSLEWGEEAFF.

V is TRBV7-2 and J is TRBJ1-6; 8 nucleotides match TRBD1. This CDR3 spans 16 amino acids. The V and J ends lost 1 base and 10 bases, in that order; junction bases with no gene match: 9. In germline, CDR1 is SGHTA, CDR2 FQGNSA. This CDR3 reads CASSLGGQGARSPLHF. CDR3 nucleotides: TGTGCCAGCAGCTTAGGCGGCCAGGGGGCTCGCTCACCCCTCCACTTT.

The V call is TRBV6-2 or TRBV6-3, the J call TRBJ1-4; D might be TRBD1 (5 bases). Trimming pared 2 bases from V and 8 bases from J, leaving 18 bases between. CDR3 size: 16 residues. Germline CDR1 MNHEY, CDR2 SVGEGT. The chain's CDR3 is CASSYGIGSEGEKLFF. The CDR3, as DNA: TGTGCCAGCAGTTACGGTATCGGGAGCGAGGGGGAAAAACTGTTTTTT.

This rearrangement joins TRBV3-1 (or the pseudogene TRBV3-2) to TRBJ1-4, with 9 bases lining up with TRBD1. This CDR3 has 14 amino acids. Germline V gene lookup returns CDR1 LGHDT and CDR2 YNNKEL (reference sequence). V gave up 4 bases and J gave up 7 bases; unmatched junction bases: 4. The CDR3 DNA is TGTGCCAGCAGCCCCGGACAGGGGTTTGAAAAACTGTTTTTT. It translates to CASSPGQGFEKLFF.

The chain links TRBV5-4 to TRBJ2-7; 8 nucleotides match TRBD2. This CDR3 spans 15 amino acids. The V segment lost 4 bases and the J segment 4 bases; nucleotides outside the gene matches: 10. Germline V lookup: CDR1 SGHNT, CDR2 YYREEE (reference sequence). The DNA for the CDR3 is TGTGCCAGCAGCCCCACCGGGGGGGAAGGGTACGAGCAGTACTTC. Amino acid sequence: CASSPTGGEGYEQYF.

V is TRBV19 and J is TRBJ1-2; 8 positions match TRBD1. CDR1 is LNHDA and CDR2 is SQIVND in the germline V gene (reference sequence). V gave up 4 bases and J gave up 8 bases; unmatched junction bases: 9. The CDR3 spans 14 residues. The CDR3 loop reads CASSTRQGHGGYTF. In DNA, the CDR3 is TGTGCCAGTAGTACGCGACAGGGGCATGGCGGCTACACCTTC.

This clone has just a few counts. The V call is TRBV2, the J call TRBJ2-7; weak D call: TRBD1 (5 bases). The germline V and J ends were trimmed by 7 bases and 3 bases, with 13 bases remaining between them. Germline loops: CDR1 SNHLY, CDR2 FYNNEI. The CDR3 is 13 residues long. The CDR3 reads CASTRVWGYEQYF. The CDR3 coding sequence is TGTGCCAGCACCAGGGTTTGGGGCTACGAGCAGTACTTC.

The V gene is TRBV19, the J gene TRBJ2-3; 13 bases line up with TRBD2. After removal of 5 bases from V and 4 bases from J, the junction contained 9 bases not matched to a gene. Germline loops: CDR1 LNHDA, CDR2 SQIVND (reference sequence). This CDR3 comprises 17 residues. The chain's CDR3 is CASSPGTTSGRPDTQYF. CDR3 DNA sequence: TGTGCCAGTAGTCCCGGAACGACTAGCGGGAGGCCAGATACGCAGTATTTT.